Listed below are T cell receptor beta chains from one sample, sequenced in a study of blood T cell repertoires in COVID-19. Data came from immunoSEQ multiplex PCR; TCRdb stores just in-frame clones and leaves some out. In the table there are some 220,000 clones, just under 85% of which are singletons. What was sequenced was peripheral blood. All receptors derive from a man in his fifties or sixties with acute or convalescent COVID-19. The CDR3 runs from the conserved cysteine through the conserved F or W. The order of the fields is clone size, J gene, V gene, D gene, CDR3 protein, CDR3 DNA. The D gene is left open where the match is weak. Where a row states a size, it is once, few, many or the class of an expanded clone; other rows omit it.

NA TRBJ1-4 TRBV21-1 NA CASTTEREKLFF TGTGCCAGCACGACTGAAAGGGAAAAACTGTTTTTT
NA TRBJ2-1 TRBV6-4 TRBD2 CASSARLAGGPDEQFF TGTGCCAGCAGTGCCCGACTAGCGGGGGGGCCGGATGAGCAGTTCTTC
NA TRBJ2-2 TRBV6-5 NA CASSPQGKGTGELFF TGTGCCAGCAGTCCCCAGGGGAAGGGGACCGGGGAGCTGTTTTTT
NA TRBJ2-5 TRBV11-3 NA CAPGETQYF TGTGCCCCAGGCGAGACCCAGTACTTC
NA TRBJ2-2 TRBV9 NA CASSVVQGTGELFF TGTGCCAGCAGCGTAGTGCAGGGCACCGGGGAGCTGTTTTTT
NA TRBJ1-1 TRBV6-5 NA CASSYPQVPSEAFF TGTGCCAGCAGTTACCCACAAGTCCCTAGTGAAGCTTTCTTT
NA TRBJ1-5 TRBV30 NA CAWSVGAGVGQPQHF TGTGCCTGGAGTGTAGGCGCCGGGGTTGGTCAGCCCCAGCATTTT
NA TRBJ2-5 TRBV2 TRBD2 CASSGLAGQETQYF TGTGCCAGCAGCGGACTAGCGGGACAAGAGACCCAGTACTTC
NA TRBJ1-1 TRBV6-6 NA CASTQGNTEAFF TGTGCCAGCACCCAGGGAAACACTGAAGCTTTCTTT
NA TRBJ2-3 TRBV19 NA CASRLTGPSTDTQYF TGTGCCAGTAGATTGACAGGACCTAGCACAGATACGCAGTATTTT
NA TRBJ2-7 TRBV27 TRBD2 CASSPLLREDYEQYF TGTGCCAGCAGTCCGTTATTGCGGGAGGACTACGAGCAGTACTTC
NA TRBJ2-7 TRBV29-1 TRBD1 CSVILRDRDYEQYF TGCAGCGTTATACTCCGGGACAGGGACTACGAGCAGTACTTC
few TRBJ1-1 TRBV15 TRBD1 CATSRTGTAPEAFF TGTGCCACCAGCAGGACAGGGACGGCACCTGAAGCTTTCTTT
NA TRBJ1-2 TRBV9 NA CASSVGQNYGYTF TGTGCCAGCAGCGTAGGGCAGAACTATGGCTACACCTTC
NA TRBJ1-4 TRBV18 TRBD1 CASSPERGQINEKLFF TGTGCCAGCTCACCCGAGAGGGGACAGATCAATGAAAAACTGTTTTTT
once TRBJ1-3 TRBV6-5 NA CASSSGRSGNTIYF TGTGCCAGCAGTTCCGGGAGGTCTGGAAACACCATATATTTT
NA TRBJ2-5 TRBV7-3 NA CASSPSRGQETQYF TGTGCCAGCAGCCCGTCGCGGGGCCAAGAGACCCAGTACTTC
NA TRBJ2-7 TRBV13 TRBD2 CASSYREAYEQYF TGTGCCAGCAGCTACCGGGAGGCCTACGAGCAGTACTTC
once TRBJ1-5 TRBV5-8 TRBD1 CASSWDSKNQPQHF TGTGCCAGCAGCTGGGACAGTAAAAATCAGCCCCAGCATTTT
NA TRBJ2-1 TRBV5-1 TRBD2 CASSSGTSSYNEQFF TGCGCCAGCAGCTCCGGGACTAGCAGCTACAATGAGCAGTTCTTC
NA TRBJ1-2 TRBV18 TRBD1 CASSRETGSGYTF TGTGCCAGCTCACGCGAGACAGGGAGTGGCTACACCTTC
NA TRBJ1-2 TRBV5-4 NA CASSPDTQLYGYTF TGTGCCAGCAGCCCGGACACTCAACTCTATGGCTACACCTTC
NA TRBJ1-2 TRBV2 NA CASRALVAAYGYTF TGTGCCAGCAGGGCTCTAGTAGCAGCATATGGCTACACCTTC
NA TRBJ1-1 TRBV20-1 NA CRAAAGTEAFF TGCAGGGCAGCTGCGGGCACTGAAGCTTTCTTT
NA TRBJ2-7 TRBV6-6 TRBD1 CASSRTGARFYAYEQYF TGTGCCAGCAGTCGGACAGGGGCTAGATTTTATGCCTACGAGCAGTACTTC
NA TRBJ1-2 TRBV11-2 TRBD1 CASSFTGGVITGYTF TGTGCCAGCAGCTTTACAGGGGGCGTTATCACTGGCTACACCTTC
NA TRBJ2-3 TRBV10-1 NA CASSESRGPPDTQYF TGCGCCAGCAGTGAGTCTAGGGGCCCACCAGATACGCAGTATTTT
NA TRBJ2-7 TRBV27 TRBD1 CASSLGDSTYEQYF TGTGCCAGCAGTTTAGGGGACAGTACCTACGAGCAGTACTTC
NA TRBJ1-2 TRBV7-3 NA CASSFLGAAGYTF TGTGCCAGCAGCTTCTTGGGGGCAGCCGGCTACACCTTC
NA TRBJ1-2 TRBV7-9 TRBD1 CASSSLPGQGVRGGYTF TGTGCCAGCAGCTCACTACCCGGACAGGGGGTCCGGGGTGGCTACACCTTC
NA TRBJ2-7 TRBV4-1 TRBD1 CASAEGKTGGDEQYF TGCGCCAGCGCTGAGGGTAAAACAGGGGGCGACGAGCAGTACTTC
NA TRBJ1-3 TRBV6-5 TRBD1 CASSIDRGGNTIYF TGTGCCAGCAGCATCGACAGGGGCGGAAACACCATATATTTT
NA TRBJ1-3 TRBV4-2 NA CASSHSGNSGNTIYF TGTGCCAGCAGCCACTCGGGGAACTCTGGAAACACCATATATTTT
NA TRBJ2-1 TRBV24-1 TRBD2 CAIGSGSSYNEQFF TGTGCCATTGGTAGCGGGAGCTCCTACAATGAGCAGTTCTTC
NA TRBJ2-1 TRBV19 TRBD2 CASSSRTSESSYNEQFF TGTGCCAGTAGCTCCAGGACTAGCGAGAGCTCCTACAATGAGCAGTTCTTC
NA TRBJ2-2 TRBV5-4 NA CASSRPGHKNTGELFF TGTGCCAGCAGCCGACCAGGACACAAGAACACCGGGGAGCTGTTTTTT
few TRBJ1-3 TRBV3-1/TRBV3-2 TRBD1 CASSYDRVSGNTIYF TGTGCCAGCAGTTACGACAGGGTGTCCGGAAACACCATATATTTT
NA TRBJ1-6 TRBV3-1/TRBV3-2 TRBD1 CASRTGTGGSPLHF TGTGCCAGCCGCACCGGGACAGGGGGTTCACCCCTCCACTTT
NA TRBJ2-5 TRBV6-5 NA CASSYEGGYQETQYF TGTGCCAGCAGTTACGAGGGGGGGTACCAAGAGACCCAGTACTTC
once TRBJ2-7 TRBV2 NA CASRMNYREGYSYEQYF TGTGCCAGCAGGATGAATTACAGGGAGGGCTACTCCTACGAGCAGTACTTC
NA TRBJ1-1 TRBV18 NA CASSQGREMNTEAFF TGTGCCAGCTCCCAGGGAAGGGAAATGAACACTGAAGCTTTCTTT
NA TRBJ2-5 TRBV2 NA CASTGQTQETQYF TGTGCCAGCACAGGGCAAACCCAAGAGACCCAGTACTTC
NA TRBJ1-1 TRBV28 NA CASSLIVRSGTEAFF TGTGCCAGCAGTTTAATCGTTAGGTCAGGCACTGAAGCTTTCTTT
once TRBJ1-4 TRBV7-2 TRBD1 CASSLAGTGAEKLFF TGTGCCAGCAGCCTGGCCGGGACAGGGGCCGAAAAACTGTTTTTT
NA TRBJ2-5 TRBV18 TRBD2 CASSPKSGGAHEGTQYF TGTGCCAGCTCACCCAAAAGCGGGGGGGCACATGAAGGGACCCAGTACTTC
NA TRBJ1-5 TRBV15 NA CATSRDVGASNQPQHF TGTGCCACCAGCAGGGACGTTGGGGCGTCCAATCAGCCCCAGCATTTT
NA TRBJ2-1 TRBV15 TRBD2 CATSRLAGSSYNEQFF TGTGCCACCAGCAGACTAGCGGGATCCTCCTACAATGAGCAGTTCTTC
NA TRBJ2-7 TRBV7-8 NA CASSLETGPSTYEQYF TGTGCCAGCAGCTTAGAAACAGGGCCCAGTACCTACGAGCAGTACTTC
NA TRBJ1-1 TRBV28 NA CASSLFSGLEAFF TGTGCCAGCAGTTTATTTTCAGGGCTCGAAGCTTTCTTT
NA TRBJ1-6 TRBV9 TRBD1 CASSAGQGISPLHF TGTGCCAGCAGCGCGGGACAGGGCATCTCACCCCTCCACTTT
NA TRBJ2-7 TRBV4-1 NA CASSQEGYTSSYEQYF TGCGCCAGCAGCCAAGAGGGCTACACGAGCTCCTACGAGCAGTACTTC